This entry lists 18 T cell receptor beta chains sequenced from one sample in a study of cytomegalovirus exposure and HLA in healthy donors. The PCR was carried out with 60 Vbeta primers and 13 Jbeta primers. Data came from immunoSEQ multiplex PCR; TCRdb stores just in-frame clones and leaves some out. The sample holds over 90,000 clones, around 77% seen once. Sequences were obtained from PBMCs. These receptors were obtained from a male donor in good health and CMV-seropositive.

J is TRBJ1-1 and V is TRBV27; the D is unclear. The germline V and J ends were trimmed by 6 bases and 1 base, with 9 bases remaining between them. This CDR3 comprises 13 residues. Germline loops: CDR1 MNHEY, CDR2 SMNVEV (reference sequence). Here the CDR3 DNA reads TGTGCCAGCAGCCTACGTGGGAACACTGAAGCTTTCTTT. Its protein product is CASSLRGNTEAFF.

The CDR3 protein is CASSSGWQGVNEQYF. CDR3 nucleotide sequence: TGCGCCAGCAGCTCGGGTTGGCAGGGGGTAAACGAGCAGTACTTC. This chain links TRBV5-1 with TRBJ2-7; 7 nucleotides agree with TRBD1. There are 15 residues in the CDR3. Germline values: CDR1 SGHRS, CDR2 YFSETQ. Trimming at V came to 3 bases and at J to 5 bases, leaving 11 bases not matched to a gene.

The chain couples TRBV7-3 to TRBJ2-7, with 10 bases matching TRBD1. V was pared by 3 bases and J by 6 bases, with 5 bases of the junction left unmatched. Germline V lookup: CDR1 SGHTA, CDR2 FQGTGA. The CDR3 consists of 14 residues. The CDR3 region has the DNA TGTGCCAGCAGCTTGACAGGGGGCGGAAGCGAGCAGTACTTC. This sequence encodes CASSLTGGGSEQYF.

This clone was seen a few times. J is TRBJ1-2 and V is TRBV4-2, with TRBD1 as a possible D gene (5 bases). V was pared by 0 bases and J by 0 bases, with 8 bases between. CDR1 LGHNA and CDR2 YNFKEQ come from the germline V gene. This CDR3 spans 15 amino acids. For the CDR3, the DNA is TGTGCCAGCAGCCAAGATTCGACAGCTAACTATGGCTACACCTTC. Its protein product is CASSQDSTANYGYTF.

The chain recombines TRBV28 with TRBJ2-7; D might be TRBD1 (5 bases). Per the germline V gene, CDR1 is MDHEN and CDR2 is SYDVKM. The CDR3 sequence is 17 residues long. V gave up 4 bases and J gave up 2 bases, with 21 bases separating them. DNA for the CDR3: TGTGCCAGCAGTTCATTTTATTCTACCCAGGGCGCCTACGAGCAGTACTTC. This sequence encodes CASSSFYSTQGAYEQYF.

The chain couples TRBV4-1 to TRBJ2-7, with TRBD1 matching over 7 bases. V dropped 3 bases and J dropped 5; count of bases not matched to a gene: 7. The CDR3 has 14 amino acids. Germline-derived CDR1 and CDR2 are MGHRA and YSYEKL. The CDR3 protein is CASSQVSTGNEQYF. For the CDR3, the DNA is TGCGCCAGCAGCCAGGTATCGACAGGGAACGAGCAGTACTTC.

The chain couples TRBV28 to TRBJ1-3; D gene uncertain. The germline V gene encodes CDR1 MDHEN and CDR2 SYDVKM. The CDR3 covers 12 residues. The V end was cut by 4 bases, the J end by 4 bases, with 5 bases between. The CDR3: CASSSRGNTIYF. In DNA, the CDR3 is TGTGCCAGCAGTTCCCGGGGAAACACCATATATTTT.

V usage is TRBV7-2 and J usage is TRBJ2-3; the match to TRBD2 covers 7 bases. The junction had 9 bases not matched to a gene; V was cut back by 1 base and J by 5 bases. The CDR3 loop spans 16 amino acids. Germline V gene data show CDR1 as SGHTA and CDR2 as FQGNSA. For the CDR3, the DNA is TGTGCCAGCAGCTTAGGACTAGGGCGGGAGATAGATACGCAGTATTTT. It yields the protein CASSLGLGREIDTQYF.

This rearrangement joins TRBV5-1 to TRBJ2-2; 10 nucleotides align to TRBD2. The V and J ends lost 3 bases and 7 bases, in that order; junction bases with no gene match: 6. The germline gives CDR1 SGHRS, CDR2 YFSETQ. This CDR3 comprises 15 residues. The CDR3 DNA reads TGCGCCAGCAGCTCCTTGTCTAGCGGGGGCGGGGAGCTGTTTTTT. It encodes CASSSLSSGGGELFF.

V and J are TRBV19 and TRBJ1-1; 7 bases line up with TRBD1. The V gene's germline CDR1 is LNHDA and CDR2 SQIVND (reference sequence). The CDR3 has 15 amino acids. The J segment lost 4 bases and the V segment lost 3 bases, leaving 8 bases of the junction unmatched. In nucleotides, the CDR3 is TGTGCCAGTAGTATCAGGGGGGAAGATATCACTGAAGCTTTCTTT. Its protein is CASSIRGEDITEAFF. The full variable domain, its missing parts supplied by reference TRBV19 and TRBJ1-1, is DGGITQSPKYLFRKEGQNVTLSCEQNLNHDAMYWYRQDPGQGLRLIYYSQIVNDFQKGDIAEGYSVSREKKESFPLTVTSAQKNPTAFYLCASSIRGEDITEAFFGQGTRLTVV.

V gene TRBV18 combines with J gene TRBJ2-6; D gene ambiguous. V gave up 1 base and J gave up 4 bases, with 14 bases separating them. Germline V gives CDR1 KGHSH, CDR2 LQKENI. The CDR3 runs 17 residues. CDR3 in DNA: TGTGCCAGCTCACCACTACTCGGTGCGCGAGGGGCCAACGTCCTGACTTTC. Translating it yields CASSPLLGARGANVLTF.

The V and J genes are TRBV6-6 and TRBJ1-1, with D possibly being TRBD1 (6 bases). V was cut by 6 bases and J by 1 base, with 12 bases left in between. Germline loops: CDR1 MNHNY, CDR2 SVGAGI (reference sequence). The CDR3 contains 14 residues. In nucleotides, the CDR3 is TGTGCCAGCAGACGACAGGACAGGAACACTGAAGCTTTCTTT. Its translation is CASRRQDRNTEAFF.

This chain uses TRBV29-1 with TRBJ2-7; 10 nucleotides align to TRBD2. The CDR3 loop spans 13 amino acids. With 4 bases clipped from V and 1 base from J, the junction kept 1 base outside the gene matches. The germline CDR1 and CDR2 sequences are SQVTM and ANQGSEA. CDR3 loop: CSVATSGSYEQYF. The CDR3 DNA reads as TGCAGCGTTGCGACTAGCGGGTCCTACGAGCAGTACTTC.

The chain joins TRBV4-1 to TRBJ1-3; 8 bases fit TRBD1. Per the germline V gene, CDR1 is MGHRA and CDR2 is YSYEKL. The CDR3 is made up of 17 amino acids. The ends lost 0 bases at V and 4 bases at J; junction bases unmatched: 8. The CDR3 sequence: CASSQETFRDRGNTIYF. CDR3 nucleotides: TGCGCCAGCAGCCAAGAAACCTTCCGGGACAGGGGAAACACCATATATTTT.

The J gene is TRBJ2-7, the V gene TRBV28, with 9 bases lining up with TRBD1. Germline V gene sequence: CDR1 MDHEN, CDR2 SYDVKM. CDR3 length equals 15 residues. J was trimmed by 2 bases and V by 7 bases; bases with no gene match: 9. The CDR3 is CASIPRRDRAYEQYF. The CDR3 nucleotides are TGTGCCAGCATCCCCCGGAGGGACAGGGCCTACGAGCAGTACTTC. Complete variable domain (other parts from reference TRBV28 and TRBJ2-7): DVKVTQSSRYLVKRTGEKVFLECVQDMDHENMFWYRQDPGLGLRLIYFSYDVKMKEKGDIPEGYSVSREKKERFSLILESASTNQTSMYLCASIPRRDRAYEQYFGPGTRLTVT.

This clone has only a few counts. The rearrangement links TRBV28 to TRBJ1-2; D is unclear. V lost 7 bases and J lost 9, with 15 bases in between. Germline lookup yields CDR1 MDHEN and CDR2 SYDVKM. This CDR3 is 12 amino acids long. CDR3 protein: CASTRGEVRYTF. DNA for the CDR3: TGTGCCAGCACCCGCGGGGAGGTTCGCTACACCTTC.

This clone was detected only once. The rearrangement uses TRBV5-6 and TRBJ1-6; 7 bases fit TRBD1. CDR3 length: 17 residues. V lost 5 bases to trimming and J lost 0 bases; unmatched junction nucleotides: 8. Germline CDR1 and CDR2: SGHDT and YYEEEE. The CDR3 bases are TGTGCCAGCAGTTCGACAGGGCTAAGCTCCTATAATTCACCCCTCCACTTT. Its translation is CASSSTGLSSYNSPLHF.

The chain links TRBV18 to TRBJ2-7; D uncertain. The CDR3 consists of 14 residues. CDR1 and CDR2 (germline): KGHSH, LQKENI. V gave up 3 bases and J gave up 5 bases, with 14 bases separating them. The CDR3 sequence is CASSPTYPGHEQYF. In DNA form, the CDR3 reads TGTGCCAGCTCACCTACTTATCCGGGTCACGAGCAGTACTTC.